This is a list of T cell receptor beta chains from one sample in a study of shared clonotypes between healthy human individuals. Sequenced by immunoSEQ multiplex PCR; TCRdb stores in-frame clones only, minus some. The sample holds approximately 2.3 million clones; 85% to 95% are singletons and the top ten take under 0.45%. Sequenced: naive CD4+ T cells from PBMCs. The receptors shown here come from a man aged 18-30 years in good health. Some clones in this sample may be carry-over from other donors' samples. Both conserved end residues are part of each CDR3. The order of the fields is J gene, CDR3 length, V gene, clone size, D gene, CDR3 DNA, CDR3 protein. A D gene is named only where the DNA matches it firmly. Rows may omit the clone size; those that give it use once, few, many or a size class.

j_gene: TRBJ2-7
len: 15
v_gene: TRBV7-9
abundance: NA
d_gene: TRBD2
CDR3nt: TGTGCCAGCAGCTTGGGACTAGCGGCCGGGGGCGAGCAGTACTTC
CDR3aa: CASSLGLAAGGEQYF

j_gene: TRBJ2-1
len: 15
v_gene: TRBV2
abundance: NA
d_gene: NA
CDR3nt: TGTGCCAGCAAAACGGGTCCAGTTATCTACAATGAGCAGTTCTTC
CDR3aa: CASKTGPVIYNEQFF

j_gene: TRBJ1-2
len: 12
v_gene: TRBV7-2
abundance: NA
d_gene: NA
CDR3nt: TGTGCCAGCAGCTTCAGGGACTATGGCTACACCTTC
CDR3aa: CASSFRDYGYTF

j_gene: TRBJ2-5
len: 13
v_gene: TRBV5-6
abundance: NA
d_gene: TRBD1
CDR3nt: TGTGCCAGCAGCATGCAGGGGGCTGAGACCCAGTACTTC
CDR3aa: CASSMQGAETQYF

j_gene: TRBJ2-5
len: 15
v_gene: TRBV5-6
abundance: NA
d_gene: TRBD2
CDR3nt: TGTGCCAGCAGCTTGGTTGAAGCGGGAGGAGTGACCCAGTACTTC
CDR3aa: CASSLVEAGGVTQYF

j_gene: TRBJ1-5
len: 15
v_gene: TRBV19
abundance: NA
d_gene: NA
CDR3nt: TGTGCCAGTAGTATGGGGATGTTTAACAATCAGCCCCAGCATTTT
CDR3aa: CASSMGMFNNQPQHF

j_gene: TRBJ1-5
len: 14
v_gene: TRBV15
abundance: NA
d_gene: NA
CDR3nt: TGTGCCACCAGCAGAGAAACAAAGAATCAGCCCCAGCATTTT
CDR3aa: CATSRETKNQPQHF

j_gene: TRBJ2-1
len: 15
v_gene: TRBV7-6
abundance: NA
d_gene: TRBD2
CDR3nt: TGTGCCAGCAGCTCTCTAGCGGGAGACTACAATGAGCAGTTCTTC
CDR3aa: CASSSLAGDYNEQFF

j_gene: TRBJ1-1
len: 13
v_gene: TRBV5-1
abundance: NA
d_gene: TRBD1
CDR3nt: TGCGCCAGCAGCTTCCAGGGGGACACTGAAGCTTTCTTT
CDR3aa: CASSFQGDTEAFF

j_gene: TRBJ2-5
len: 17
v_gene: TRBV4-1
abundance: NA
d_gene: TRBD2
CDR3nt: TGCGCCAGCAGCCAAGGGGTGGCGGGAGGGATCCAAGAGACCCAGTACTTC
CDR3aa: CASSQGVAGGIQETQYF

j_gene: TRBJ2-7
len: 14
v_gene: TRBV2
abundance: NA
d_gene: TRBD2
CDR3nt: TGTGCCAGCAGCGGGACTAGCGGGACGGGCGAGCAGTACTTC
CDR3aa: CASSGTSGTGEQYF

j_gene: TRBJ1-1
len: 19
v_gene: TRBV11-1
abundance: NA
d_gene: TRBD1
CDR3nt: TGTGCCAGCAGCTTCTCCGTGGGACAGGGATTTTTTTGGAACACTGAAGCTTTCTTT
CDR3aa: CASSFSVGQGFFWNTEAFF

j_gene: TRBJ1-5
len: 13
v_gene: TRBV9
abundance: NA
d_gene: NA
CDR3nt: TGTGCCAGCAGCCGGGATAGCAATCAGCCCCAGCATTTT
CDR3aa: CASSRDSNQPQHF

j_gene: TRBJ1-5
len: 13
v_gene: TRBV6-5
abundance: NA
d_gene: NA
CDR3nt: TGTGCCAGCAGCCCTGGACCCGGGCAGCCCCAGCATTTT
CDR3aa: CASSPGPGQPQHF

j_gene: TRBJ2-3
len: 17
v_gene: TRBV21-1
abundance: NA
d_gene: NA
CDR3nt: TGTGCCAGCAGCAAATTTGAGACTAGCGGGAGCACAGATACGCAGTATTTT
CDR3aa: CASSKFETSGSTDTQYF

j_gene: TRBJ2-3
len: 15
v_gene: TRBV5-1
abundance: NA
d_gene: TRBD2
CDR3nt: TGCGCCAGCAGCTTCAAGCGGGAGACGACAGATACGCAGTATTTT
CDR3aa: CASSFKRETTDTQYF

j_gene: TRBJ1-1
len: 16
v_gene: TRBV23-1
abundance: NA
d_gene: NA
CDR3nt: TGCGCCAGCAGTCAATCGAGGATGGGCCGGAACACTGAAGCTTTCTTT
CDR3aa: CASSQSRMGRNTEAFF

j_gene: TRBJ1-4
len: 16
v_gene: TRBV4-1
abundance: NA
d_gene: TRBD1
CDR3nt: TGCGCCAGCGGCACCCCACCGGGACAGCCTAATGAAAAACTGTTTTTT
CDR3aa: CASGTPPGQPNEKLFF

j_gene: TRBJ2-7
len: 15
v_gene: TRBV11-1
abundance: NA
d_gene: NA
CDR3nt: TGTGCCAGCAGCCTCTTTAGCAGGACCAACTACGAGCAGTACTTC
CDR3aa: CASSLFSRTNYEQYF

j_gene: TRBJ1-5
len: 12
v_gene: TRBV12-5
abundance: NA
d_gene: TRBD1
CDR3nt: TGTGCTAGTGGACGACAGGGCGGGCCCCAGCATTTT
CDR3aa: CASGRQGGPQHF

j_gene: TRBJ2-2
len: 14
v_gene: TRBV19
abundance: NA
d_gene: NA
CDR3nt: TGTGCCAGTAGTATGACTAGTTACACCGGGGAGCTGTTTTTT
CDR3aa: CASSMTSYTGELFF

j_gene: TRBJ1-4
len: 17
v_gene: TRBV6-1
abundance: NA
d_gene: NA
CDR3nt: TGTGCCAGCAGTGAAGTTTTAGGTAACAGCGATAATGAAAAACTGTTTTTT
CDR3aa: CASSEVLGNSDNEKLFF

j_gene: TRBJ2-3
len: 14
v_gene: TRBV5-1
abundance: NA
d_gene: NA
CDR3nt: TGCGCCAGCAGCTTAGGGGACTTCACAGATACGCAGTATTTT
CDR3aa: CASSLGDFTDTQYF

j_gene: TRBJ2-2
len: 11
v_gene: TRBV7-9
abundance: NA
d_gene: NA
CDR3nt: TGTGCCAGCAGTAACACCGGGGAGCTGTTTTTT
CDR3aa: CASSNTGELFF

j_gene: TRBJ1-3
len: 13
v_gene: TRBV28
abundance: once
d_gene: NA
CDR3nt: TGTGCCAGCACCCTTAACTCTGGAAACACCATATATTTT
CDR3aa: CASTLNSGNTIYF

j_gene: TRBJ2-7
len: 14
v_gene: TRBV4-1
abundance: NA
d_gene: NA
CDR3nt: TGCGCCAGCAGCCAGGTGCTGCCCCGGCCCGAGCAGTACTTC
CDR3aa: CASSQVLPRPEQYF

j_gene: TRBJ1-4
len: 14
v_gene: TRBV29-1
abundance: once
d_gene: TRBD1
CDR3nt: TGCAGCGCCACAGACAGGGGGCGCGCTGAAAAACTGTTTTTT
CDR3aa: CSATDRGRAEKLFF

j_gene: TRBJ2-1
len: 13
v_gene: TRBV27
abundance: NA
d_gene: NA
CDR3nt: TGTGCCAGCAGTTTATCCAGGAACGGTGAGCAGTTCTTC
CDR3aa: CASSLSRNGEQFF

j_gene: TRBJ2-1
len: 16
v_gene: TRBV4-1
abundance: NA
d_gene: NA
CDR3nt: TGCGCCAGCAGCCAAGCGCCCTTGGGAGCCTACAATGAGCAGTTCTTC
CDR3aa: CASSQAPLGAYNEQFF

j_gene: TRBJ2-3
len: 14
v_gene: TRBV11-2
abundance: NA
d_gene: NA
CDR3nt: TGTGCCAGCAGCTTAGTTCTAGCTGCAGATACGCAGTATTTT
CDR3aa: CASSLVLAADTQYF

j_gene: TRBJ2-7
len: 15
v_gene: TRBV5-1
abundance: NA
d_gene: NA
CDR3nt: TGCGCCAGCAGCTTGGGGGGCAGGGGCGGCCACGAGCAGTACTTC
CDR3aa: CASSLGGRGGHEQYF

j_gene: TRBJ2-1
len: 11
v_gene: TRBV18
abundance: NA
d_gene: NA
CDR3nt: TGTGCCAGCTCACCTGCCGGGGAGCAGTTCTTC
CDR3aa: CASSPAGEQFF

j_gene: TRBJ2-7
len: 11
v_gene: TRBV2
abundance: NA
d_gene: NA
CDR3nt: TGTGCCAGCACCCGTTCCTACGAGCAGTACTTC
CDR3aa: CASTRSYEQYF

j_gene: TRBJ2-2
len: 17
v_gene: TRBV28
abundance: NA
d_gene: NA
CDR3nt: TGTGCCAGCAGGACCCCTCACGGGACGGAGAACACCGGGGAGCTGTTTTTT
CDR3aa: CASRTPHGTENTGELFF

j_gene: TRBJ2-7
len: 14
v_gene: TRBV11-2
abundance: once
d_gene: NA
CDR3nt: TGTGCCAGCAGCTCGATACAGAGCCACTACGAGCAGTACTTC
CDR3aa: CASSSIQSHYEQYF

j_gene: TRBJ2-3
len: 14
v_gene: TRBV6-1
abundance: NA
d_gene: NA
CDR3nt: TGTGCCAGCAAGTTGGGACTGTACACAGATACGCAGTATTTT
CDR3aa: CASKLGLYTDTQYF

j_gene: TRBJ2-7
len: 13
v_gene: TRBV6-5
abundance: NA
d_gene: NA
CDR3nt: TGTGCCAGCACGAGACGGGACTTCCCCGAGCAGTACTTC
CDR3aa: CASTRRDFPEQYF

j_gene: TRBJ2-7
len: 15
v_gene: TRBV7-2
abundance: NA
d_gene: TRBD1
CDR3nt: TGTGCCAGCAGCCCTTGGACAGGGCCGTACTACGAGCAGTACTTC
CDR3aa: CASSPWTGPYYEQYF

j_gene: TRBJ2-2
len: 17
v_gene: TRBV29-1
abundance: NA
d_gene: NA
CDR3nt: TGCAGCGTTGAAGATGAGGAACAGGGACGAATCACCGGGGAGCTGTTTTTT
CDR3aa: CSVEDEEQGRITGELFF

j_gene: TRBJ1-1
len: 12
v_gene: TRBV6-1
abundance: NA
d_gene: NA
CDR3nt: TGTGCCAGCAGTGAAATGGGGAACGAAGCTTTCTTT
CDR3aa: CASSEMGNEAFF

j_gene: TRBJ2-7
len: 14
v_gene: TRBV6-1
abundance: NA
d_gene: NA
CDR3nt: TGTGCCAGCCTTTCAGGGTCGGTGGCCTACGAGCAGTACTTC
CDR3aa: CASLSGSVAYEQYF

j_gene: TRBJ1-2
len: 15
v_gene: TRBV7-9
abundance: NA
d_gene: TRBD1
CDR3nt: TGTGCCAGCAGCTTACCCGGGACAGAGTACTATGGCTACACCTTC
CDR3aa: CASSLPGTEYYGYTF

j_gene: TRBJ2-1
len: 14
v_gene: TRBV11-3
abundance: NA
d_gene: TRBD2
CDR3nt: TGTGCCAGCAGCTTAGGGACTAGCATCGATGAGCAGTTCTTC
CDR3aa: CASSLGTSIDEQFF

j_gene: TRBJ2-3
len: 14
v_gene: TRBV7-3
abundance: NA
d_gene: NA
CDR3nt: TGTGCCAGCAGCTTAAGGCGGGACACAGATACGCAGTATTTT
CDR3aa: CASSLRRDTDTQYF

j_gene: TRBJ2-5
len: 11
v_gene: TRBV18
abundance: NA
d_gene: TRBD2
CDR3nt: TGTGCCAGCTCACCCGGGGGGGATTTCAACTTC
CDR3aa: CASSPGGDFNF

j_gene: TRBJ2-1
len: 15
v_gene: TRBV7-2
abundance: NA
d_gene: TRBD2
CDR3nt: TGTGCCAGCAGCTTAGGACTAGCGGGTAACAATGAGCAGTTCTTC
CDR3aa: CASSLGLAGNNEQFF

j_gene: TRBJ2-1
len: 15
v_gene: TRBV5-1
abundance: NA
d_gene: NA
CDR3nt: TGCGCCAGCAGCTTGATCTCAATCTACTACAATGAGCAGTTCTTC
CDR3aa: CASSLISIYYNEQFF

j_gene: TRBJ2-2
len: 13
v_gene: TRBV6-1
abundance: NA
d_gene: NA
CDR3nt: TGTGCCATCCCGGGATTAATCACCGGGGAGCTGTTTTTT
CDR3aa: CAIPGLITGELFF

j_gene: TRBJ1-1
len: 15
v_gene: TRBV5-1
abundance: NA
d_gene: TRBD1
CDR3nt: TGCGCCAGCAGCCATCCGGACAGGGGGTACACTGAAGCTTTCTTT
CDR3aa: CASSHPDRGYTEAFF

j_gene: TRBJ1-2
len: 13
v_gene: TRBV28
abundance: NA
d_gene: NA
CDR3nt: TGTGCCAGCAGTCAGACAGCTTGGGGTGGCTACACCTTC
CDR3aa: CASSQTAWGGYTF

j_gene: TRBJ2-1
len: 15
v_gene: TRBV9
abundance: NA
d_gene: NA
CDR3nt: TGTGCCAGCAGCGTGTCAGGGGTCCCCTACAATGAGCAGTTCTTC
CDR3aa: CASSVSGVPYNEQFF

j_gene: TRBJ2-3
len: 15
v_gene: TRBV19
abundance: NA
d_gene: TRBD2
CDR3nt: TGTGCCAGTAGTTACGCGGGAGTTAGTCGAGATACGCAGTATTTT
CDR3aa: CASSYAGVSRDTQYF

j_gene: TRBJ2-1
len: 15
v_gene: TRBV9
abundance: NA
d_gene: TRBD1
CDR3nt: TGTGCCAGCAGCGTAGCCAGGGGGCCCTTCAATGAGCAGTTCTTC
CDR3aa: CASSVARGPFNEQFF

j_gene: TRBJ1-1
len: 15
v_gene: TRBV5-1
abundance: NA
d_gene: NA
CDR3nt: TGCGCCAGCAGCCCGTCCGGTGGCACGAACACTGAAGCTTTCTTT
CDR3aa: CASSPSGGTNTEAFF